These 30 T cell receptor beta chains were sequenced from one sample in a study of shared clonotypes between healthy human individuals. Libraries were prepared by immunoSEQ multiplex PCR; TCRdb keeps only in-frame clonotypes and omits some of them. The data hold around 2.1 million clones, with approximately 94% observed a single time. Specimen: naive CD4+ T cells sorted from blood. The subset denotes: CD45RA+ positively selected. These receptors all come from a man aged 18 to 35 in good health.

The V gene is TRBV30, the J gene TRBJ1-2; D is uncertain. CDR3 size: 11 residues. The V end was cut by 7 bases, the J end by 8 bases, with 14 bases between. CDR1 is GTSNPN and CDR2 is SVGIG in the germline V gene (reference sequence). This chain's CDR3 is CASLGEEGYTF. The CDR3 DNA reads as TGTGCCTCCCTCGGAGAAGAGGGCTACACCTTC.

The rearrangement joins TRBV28 to TRBJ2-5; tentatively, D is TRBD1 (5 bases). V lost 7 bases, J lost 7 bases, and 10 bases lay in between. This CDR3 spans 11 amino acids. CDR1 is MDHEN, CDR2 SYDVKM, per germline. The CDR3 protein is CASTQGLTQYF. The CDR3 region has the DNA TGTGCCAGCACCCAGGGCCTGACCCAGTACTTC.

This clone was observed a single time. V gene TRBV2 combines with J gene TRBJ1-2, with unresolved D. Germline values: CDR1 SNHLY, CDR2 FYNNEI. This CDR3 region has 13 residues. V was cut by 8 bases and J by 4 bases, with 14 bases left in between. CDR3 in amino acids: CASGQDSPYGYTF. CDR3 nucleotide sequence: TGTGCCAGCGGGCAGGACTCCCCCTATGGCTACACCTTC.

V and J are TRBV6-6 and TRBJ2-7, with D possibly matching TRBD1 (6 bases). The CDR3 sequence is 13 residues long. Trimming took off 8 bases at V and 2 bases at J, with 13 bases between the two ends. Germline CDR1 is MNHNY and CDR2 is SVGAGI (reference sequence). DNA for the CDR3: TGTGCCAGCGGGACAACGAGAACCTACGAGCAGTACTTC. It codes for CASGTTRTYEQYF.

The rearrangement uses TRBV7-9 and TRBJ1-1, with D possibly TRBD1 on 6 matching bases. The CDR3 sequence is 15 residues long. Germline lookup yields CDR1 SEHNR and CDR2 FQNEAQ (reference sequence). V shed 3 bases and J shed 1 base, with 12 bases lying between them. CDR3 residues: CASSLRGHQNTEAFF. As DNA, the CDR3 is TGTGCCAGCAGCTTGAGGGGACACCAGAACACTGAAGCTTTCTTT.

As for this clone: Other DNA sequences in this sample translate to the same CDR3. The chain has TRBV2 and TRBJ2-7, with D tentatively TRBD1 or TRBD2 (6 bases each). Trimming left V 6 bases short and J 4 bases short, with 10 bases between. The CDR3 has 12 amino acids. Germline loops: CDR1 SNHLY, CDR2 FYNNEI. CDR3 residues: CASRGGGYEQYF. The CDR3 DNA reads TGTGCCAGCAGGGGGGGCGGTTACGAGCAGTACTTC. Supplemented by reference TRBV2 and TRBJ2-7, the full variable domain reads EPEVTQTPSHQVTQMGQEVILRCVPISNHLYFYWYRQILGQKVEFLVSFYNNEISEKSEIFDDQFSVERPDGSNFTLKIRSTKLEDSAMYFCASRGGGYEQYFGPGTRLTVT.

This clone has a single count. The CDR3 bases are TGCGCCAGCAGCTTGCCTAGCGGGGGGGCCGTACAGCAGTTCTTC. It encodes CASSLPSGGAVQQFF. The V call is TRBV5-1, the J call TRBJ2-1, with 12 bases aligning to TRBD2. V lost 1 base, J lost 11 bases, and 7 bases stayed unmatched. Per germline, CDR1 SGHRS and CDR2 YFSETQ. The CDR3 extends over 15 amino acids.

Comment on this clone: This same CDR3 is encoded by further DNA sequences in the sample. The V gene is TRBV9, the J gene TRBJ2-3; 13 bases are shared with TRBD2. Unmatched junction bases numbered 2, after V lost 5 bases and J lost 2 bases. The CDR3 extends over 15 amino acids. Germline values: CDR1 SGDLS, CDR2 YYNGEE. CDR3 sequence (DNA): TGTGCCAGCAGTGGGACTAGCGGGGTCACAGATACGCAGTATTTT. Translation: CASSGTSGVTDTQYF.

The J gene is TRBJ2-3, the V gene TRBV7-2; perhaps TRBD2 as D (5 bases). V lost 0 bases and J lost 1, with 11 bases in between. Germline loops: CDR1 SGHTA, CDR2 FQGNSA. This CDR3 region has 16 residues. This CDR3 reads CASSLAPVRGTDTQYF. In DNA form, the CDR3 reads TGTGCCAGCAGCTTAGCGCCCGTGCGGGGCACAGATACGCAGTATTTT.

V and J are TRBV6-5 and TRBJ2-5; D is perhaps TRBD1 (6 bases). Looked up from germline, CDR1 is MNHEY and CDR2 is SVGAGI. V gave up 2 bases and J gave up 3 bases, with 10 bases separating them. The CDR3 extends over 14 amino acids. The DNA for the CDR3 is TGTGCCAGCAGTTACGGGGGCAGGGAAGAGACCCAGTACTTC. This sequence encodes CASSYGGREETQYF.

As concerns this clone: Within the sample, other DNA sequences also encode this same CDR3. The V call is TRBV7-2, the J call TRBJ2-7, with a tentative D call TRBD1 (6 bases). Germline lookup yields CDR1 SGHTA and CDR2 FQGNSA. V shed 3 bases and J shed 1 base, with 7 bases lying between them. CDR3 length equals 13 residues. In DNA, the CDR3 is TGTGCCAGCAGCTTCGGACAGTCCTACGAGCAGTACTTC. Translated, it gives CASSFGQSYEQYF.

This chain links TRBV6-1 with TRBJ1-3; possibly TRBD1 for D (5 bases). Germline-derived CDR1 and CDR2 are MNHNS and SASEGT. This CDR3 contains 15 residues. Between the trimmed V and J ends, which lost 5 bases and 0 bases, there was a span of 11 bases. The CDR3 region has the DNA TGTGCCAGCAGTTTGATACAGGTCTCTGGAAACACCATATATTTT. It codes for CASSLIQVSGNTIYF.

CDR3 DNA: TGTGCCAGCATCCGTGAGGGGGCGATTCCCGGGGAGCTGTTTTTT. It is translated as CASIREGAIPGELFF. The chain uses TRBV2 and TRBJ2-2; 7 nucleotides line up with TRBD1. Germline V gene sequence: CDR1 SNHLY, CDR2 FYNNEI. Trimming took 7 bases from V and 6 from J; bases not matched to a gene: 11. This CDR3 has 15 amino acids.

This rearrangement joins TRBV5-6 to TRBJ1-4; D unclear. CDR1 SGHDT and CDR2 YYEEEE come from the germline V gene. The CDR3 loop spans 13 amino acids. V lost 4 bases, J lost 7 bases, and 11 bases lay in between. CDR3 in DNA: TGTGCCAGCAGCCTCCCCGCGAGTGAAAAACTGTTTTTT. Translating it yields CASSLPASEKLFF.

Only a few counts were recorded for this clone. This chain links TRBV13 with TRBJ2-3; TRBD2 aligns across 9 bases. CDR1 and CDR2 from the germline V gene are PRHDT and FYEKMQ (reference sequence). This CDR3 has 17 residues. The ends lost 8 bases at V and 5 bases at J; junction bases unmatched: 17. The CDR3 loop is CASEGSAGGTSGDTQYF. The DNA of the CDR3 is TGTGCCAGCGAGGGTTCAGCGGGAGGTACTTCAGGAGATACGCAGTATTTT.

This chain links TRBV2 with TRBJ2-1; D unclear. Germline V gives CDR1 SNHLY, CDR2 FYNNEI. Trimming stripped 7 bases from V and 9 bases from J, with 13 bases between. CDR3 size: 12 residues. CDR3: CASTGRAPEQFF. The CDR3 DNA reads TGTGCCAGCACCGGAAGGGCGCCTGAGCAGTTCTTC.

The CDR3 DNA sequence: TGTGCCAGCTCACTACTAGTCCCCTCTTACGAGCAGTACTTC. Its translation is CASSLLVPSYEQYF. The chain is built from TRBV18 and TRBJ2-7; D is perhaps TRBD2 (5 bases). The CDR3 loop spans 14 amino acids. V gave up 4 bases and J gave up 4 bases, with 14 bases separating them. The V gene's germline CDR1 is KGHSH and CDR2 LQKENI.

The chain joins TRBV7-3 to TRBJ2-5; no clear D. V was shortened by 3 bases and J by 1 base, with 12 bases between the two germline ends. This CDR3 is 15 amino acids long. CDR1 is SGHTA, CDR2 FQGTGA, per germline. The CDR3 DNA is TGTGCCAGCAGCTTCGGACGGGTGAGCCAAGAGACCCAGTACTTC. Its protein is CASSFGRVSQETQYF.

The chain carries TRBV30 and TRBJ1-2, with TRBD1 matching over 7 bases. Losses at the gene ends were 3 bases for V and 8 bases for J; bases not matched to a gene: 6. This CDR3 has 12 amino acids. Germline V lookup: CDR1 GTSNPN, CDR2 SVGIG (reference sequence). CDR3 sequence reads: CAWSLGGEGYTF. The CDR3 bases are TGTGCCTGGAGCCTAGGGGGCGAAGGCTACACCTTC.

V usage is TRBV27 and J usage is TRBJ1-2; TRBD1 aligns across 7 bases. V lost 8 bases and J lost 1; bases outside the gene matches: 10. Looked up from germline, CDR1 is MNHEY and CDR2 is SMNVEV (reference sequence). This CDR3 comprises 15 residues. The CDR3 sequence is CASRDSAVLNYGYTF. The CDR3 DNA sequence: TGTGCCAGCCGGGACAGCGCGGTCCTTAACTATGGCTACACCTTC.

The chain combines TRBV28 with TRBJ2-5; D is ambiguous. Germline V CDR1 and CDR2: MDHEN, SYDVKM. Deletions cut 5 bases from V and 5 bases from J, with 18 bases between. The CDR3 is 15 residues long. This chain's CDR3 is CASSVPAGKTETQYF. CDR3 nucleotide sequence: TGTGCCAGCAGTGTCCCGGCTGGGAAGACCGAGACCCAGTACTTC.

V usage is TRBV6-5 and J usage is TRBJ2-2; unclear D gene. V lost 3 bases and J 7 bases, leaving 15 bases between the germline ends. The V gene's germline CDR1 is MNHEY and CDR2 SVGAGI. CDR3 length: 15 amino acids. The CDR3 DNA reads TGTGCCAGCAGTTATAGGCCAGGAGCAGGCGGGGAGCTGTTTTTT. Protein product: CASSYRPGAGGELFF.

This sequence joins TRBV2 and TRBJ2-2; D is unresolved. CDR3 size: 13 residues. The V gene lost 4 bases and the J gene lost 4 bases, with 7 bases spanning the gap. Germline CDR1 SNHLY, CDR2 FYNNEI. In nucleotides, the CDR3 is TGTGCCAGCAGTGGAGACCCCACCGGGGAGCTGTTTTTT. This sequence encodes CASSGDPTGELFF. The complete variable domain, with remaining parts taken from reference TRBV2 and TRBJ2-2, reads EPEVTQTPSHQVTQMGQEVILRCVPISNHLYFYWYRQILGQKVEFLVSFYNNEISEKSEIFDDQFSVERPDGSNFTLKIRSTKLEDSAMYFCASSGDPTGELFFGEGSRLTVL.

V gene TRBV4-3 combines with J gene TRBJ2-4, with D possibly being TRBD1 or TRBD2 (6 bases each). The CDR3 covers 19 residues. Germline V gene data show CDR1 as LGHNA and CDR2 as YSLEER. Trimming stripped 3 bases from V and 2 bases from J, with 23 bases between. This chain's CDR3 is CASSHDGGSQQGSKNIQYF. Written as DNA, the CDR3 is TGCGCCAGCAGCCACGACGGGGGATCTCAACAGGGCTCCAAAAACATTCAGTACTTC.

This chain connects TRBV4-3 to TRBJ2-5, with 7 bases that match TRBD2. The CDR3 sequence is 14 residues long. V trimming: 3 bases; J trimming: 5 bases; junction bases outside the gene matches: 6. Germline CDR1 is LGHNA and CDR2 is YSLEER. CDR3 sequence (DNA): TGCGCCAGCAGCCAGACTAGCCGGTGGGAGACCCAGTACTTC. Its protein is CASSQTSRWETQYF.

The chain joins TRBV7-2 to TRBJ1-5; weak D call: TRBD1 (6 bases). V was trimmed by 3 bases and J by 9 bases, leaving 12 bases between them. The CDR3 runs to 13 residues. Germline CDR1 SGHTA, CDR2 FQGNSA. The CDR3 here is CASSFFEGGPQHF. The DNA of the CDR3 is TGTGCCAGCAGCTTCTTCGAAGGGGGGCCCCAGCATTTT.

The chain couples TRBV4-1 to TRBJ1-1; maybe TRBD1 (6 bases). Between the trimmed V and J ends, which lost 3 bases and 5 bases, there was a span of 13 bases. There are 14 residues in the CDR3. From germline, CDR1 is MGHRA and CDR2 YSYEKL. In nucleotides, the CDR3 is TGCGCCAGCAGCCAGGGGGACACTAGAACTGAAGCTTTCTTT. This sequence encodes CASSQGDTRTEAFF.

A word on this clone: This specimen includes other DNA sequences encoding the same CDR3. V and J are TRBV11-2 and TRBJ1-1, with 9 bases fitting TRBD1. V was pared by 5 bases and J by 4 bases, with 2 bases of the junction left unmatched. The CDR3 length is 13 residues. Germline V gene sequence: CDR1 SGHAT, CDR2 FQNNGV. The CDR3 reads CASSQDRGTEAFF. For the CDR3, the DNA is TGTGCCAGCAGCCAGGACAGGGGCACTGAAGCTTTCTTT.

The chain is built from TRBV19 and TRBJ1-2; D remains ambiguous. CDR1 and CDR2 from the germline V gene are LNHDA and SQIVND (reference sequence). Trimming shortened V by 5 bases and J by 2 bases, and 9 bases separated the two germline ends. The CDR3 extends over 13 amino acids. CDR3 protein: CASSVGLNYGYTF. CDR3 sequence (DNA): TGTGCCAGTAGTGTTGGACTCAACTATGGCTACACCTTC.

This clone was found a few times. The V call is TRBV6-4, the J call TRBJ1-5; 8 bases fit TRBD1. The CDR3 sequence is 14 residues long. J was trimmed by 3 bases and V by 7 bases; bases with no gene match: 5. The germline CDR1 and CDR2 sequences are MRHNA and SNTAGT. The CDR3 region has the DNA TGTGCCAGCATCAACAGGGGGAACAATCAGCCCCAGCATTTT. This encodes CASINRGNNQPQHF.